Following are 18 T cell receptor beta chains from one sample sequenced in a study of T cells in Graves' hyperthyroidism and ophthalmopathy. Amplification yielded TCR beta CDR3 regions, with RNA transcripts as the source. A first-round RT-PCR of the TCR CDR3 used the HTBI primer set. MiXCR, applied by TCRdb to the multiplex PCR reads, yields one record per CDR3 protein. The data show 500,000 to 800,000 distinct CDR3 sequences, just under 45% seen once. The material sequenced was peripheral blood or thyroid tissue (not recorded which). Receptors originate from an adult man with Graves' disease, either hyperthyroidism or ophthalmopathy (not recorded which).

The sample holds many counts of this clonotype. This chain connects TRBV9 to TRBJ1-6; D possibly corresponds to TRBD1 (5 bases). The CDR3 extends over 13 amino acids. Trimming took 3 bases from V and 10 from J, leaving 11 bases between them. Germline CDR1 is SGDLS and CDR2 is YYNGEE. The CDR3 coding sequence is TGTGCCAGCAGCGGTGACAGTAGCTCACCCCTCCACTTT. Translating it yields CASSGDSSSPLHF. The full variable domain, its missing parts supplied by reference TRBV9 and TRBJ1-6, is DSGVTQTPKHLITATGQRVTLRCSPRSGDLSVYWYQQSLDQGLQFLIQYYNGEERAKGNILERFSAQQFPDLHSELNLSSLELGDSALYFCASSGDSSSPLHFGNGTRLTVT.

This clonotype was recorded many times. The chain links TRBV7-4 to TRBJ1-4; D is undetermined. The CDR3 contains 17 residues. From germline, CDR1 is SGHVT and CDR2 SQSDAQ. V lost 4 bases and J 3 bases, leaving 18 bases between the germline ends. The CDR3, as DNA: TGTGCCAGCAGCTCGCCCTGTAGACATCGCTCTAATGAAAAACTGTTTTTT. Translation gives CASSSPCRHRSNEKLFF.

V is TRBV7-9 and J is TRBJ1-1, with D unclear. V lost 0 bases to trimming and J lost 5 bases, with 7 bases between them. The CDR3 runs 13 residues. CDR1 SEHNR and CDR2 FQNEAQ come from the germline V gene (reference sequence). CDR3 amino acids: CASSLAVGTEAFF. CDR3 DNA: TGTGCCAGCAGCTTAGCAGTGGGGACTGAAGCTTTCTTT.

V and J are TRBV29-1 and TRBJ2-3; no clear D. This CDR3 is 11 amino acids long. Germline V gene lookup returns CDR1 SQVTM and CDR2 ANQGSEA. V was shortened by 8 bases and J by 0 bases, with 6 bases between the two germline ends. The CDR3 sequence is CSHTSTDTQYF. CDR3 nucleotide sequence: TGCAGCCACACAAGCACAGATACGCAGTATTTT.

The CDR3 sequence: CASSDESRETQYF. CDR3 DNA sequence: TGTGCCAGCAGTGACGAATCCAGGGAGACCCAGTACTTC. The rearrangement uses TRBV25-1 and TRBJ2-5; D not resolved. Germline V gives CDR1 MGHDK, CDR2 SYGVNS. The CDR3 loop spans 13 amino acids. Trimming took 3 bases from V and 5 from J, leaving 10 bases between them.

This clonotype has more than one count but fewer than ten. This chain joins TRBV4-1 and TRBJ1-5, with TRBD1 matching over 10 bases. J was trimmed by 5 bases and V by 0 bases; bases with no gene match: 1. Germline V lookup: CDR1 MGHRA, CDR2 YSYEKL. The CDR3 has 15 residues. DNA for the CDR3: TGCGCCAGCAGCCAAGAGGACAGGGGGGATCAGCCCCAGCATTTT. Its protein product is CASSQEDRGDQPQHF.

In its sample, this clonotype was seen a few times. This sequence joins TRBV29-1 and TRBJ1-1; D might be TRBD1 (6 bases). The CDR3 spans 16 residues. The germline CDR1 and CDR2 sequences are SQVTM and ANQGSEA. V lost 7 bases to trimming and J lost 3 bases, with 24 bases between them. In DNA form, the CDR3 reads TGCAGCGGGTTGGGTGCGGTTCAAGGGGGAGACACTGAAGCTTTCTTT. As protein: CSGLGAVQGGDTEAFF.

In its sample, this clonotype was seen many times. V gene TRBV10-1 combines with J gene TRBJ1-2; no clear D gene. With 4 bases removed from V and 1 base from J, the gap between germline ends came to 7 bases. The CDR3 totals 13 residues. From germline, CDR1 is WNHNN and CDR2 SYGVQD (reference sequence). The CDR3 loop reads CASSAGVNYGYTF. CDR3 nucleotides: TGCGCCAGCAGTGCTGGAGTTAACTATGGCTACACCTTC.

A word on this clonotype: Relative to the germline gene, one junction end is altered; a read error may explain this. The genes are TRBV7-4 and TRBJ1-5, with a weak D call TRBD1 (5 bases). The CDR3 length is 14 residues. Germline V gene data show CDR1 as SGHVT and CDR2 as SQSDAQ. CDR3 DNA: TGTGCCAGCAGTTTAGTGGGGGGAGCCCAGCCCCAGCATTTT. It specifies CASSLVGGAQPQHF.

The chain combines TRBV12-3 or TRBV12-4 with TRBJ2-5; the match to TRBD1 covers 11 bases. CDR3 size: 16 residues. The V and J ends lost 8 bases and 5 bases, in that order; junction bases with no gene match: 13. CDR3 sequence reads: CASGPGTGGPGETQYF. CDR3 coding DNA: TGTGCCAGCGGGCCTGGGACAGGGGGGCCTGGTGAGACCCAGTACTTC.

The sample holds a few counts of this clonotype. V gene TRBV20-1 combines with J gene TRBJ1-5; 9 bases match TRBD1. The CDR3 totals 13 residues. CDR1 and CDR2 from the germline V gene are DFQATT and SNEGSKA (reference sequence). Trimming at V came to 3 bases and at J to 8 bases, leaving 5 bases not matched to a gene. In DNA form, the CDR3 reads TGCAGTGCTAGCCGGGACAGGGTCGAGCCCCAGCATTTT. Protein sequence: CSASRDRVEPQHF.

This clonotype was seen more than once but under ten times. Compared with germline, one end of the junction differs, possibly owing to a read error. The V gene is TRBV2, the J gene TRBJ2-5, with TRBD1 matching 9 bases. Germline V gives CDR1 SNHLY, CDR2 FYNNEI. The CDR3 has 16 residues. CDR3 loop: CASSLEDTGGRETQYF. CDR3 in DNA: TGCGCCAGCAGCTTGGAAGATACAGGGGGCCGGGAGACCCAGTACTTC.

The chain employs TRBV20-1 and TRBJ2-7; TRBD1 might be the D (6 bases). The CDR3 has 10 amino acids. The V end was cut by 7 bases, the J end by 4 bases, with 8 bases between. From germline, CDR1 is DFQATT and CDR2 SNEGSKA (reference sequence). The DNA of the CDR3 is TGCAGTGGACAGGATTACGAGCAGTACTTC. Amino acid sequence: CSGQDYEQYF.

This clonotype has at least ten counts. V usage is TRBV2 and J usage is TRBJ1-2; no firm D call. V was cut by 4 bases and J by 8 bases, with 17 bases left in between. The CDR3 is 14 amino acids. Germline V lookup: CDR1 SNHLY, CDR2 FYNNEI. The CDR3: CASSVGRVGGGYTF. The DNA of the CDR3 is TGTGCCAGCAGTGTTGGGAGGGTCGGAGGCGGCTACACCTTC.

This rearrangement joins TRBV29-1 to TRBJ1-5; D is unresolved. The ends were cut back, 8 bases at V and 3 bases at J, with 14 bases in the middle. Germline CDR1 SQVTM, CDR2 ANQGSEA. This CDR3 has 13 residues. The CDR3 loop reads CSQDHGPNQPQHF. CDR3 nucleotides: TGCAGCCAAGACCACGGGCCCAATCAGCCCCAGCATTTT. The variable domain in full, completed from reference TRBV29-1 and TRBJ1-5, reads SAVISQKPSRDICQRGTSLTIQCQVDSQVTMMFWYRQQPGQSLTLIATANQGSEATYESGFVIDKFPISRPNLTFSTLTVSNMSPEDSSIYLCSQDHGPNQPQHFGDGTRLSIL.

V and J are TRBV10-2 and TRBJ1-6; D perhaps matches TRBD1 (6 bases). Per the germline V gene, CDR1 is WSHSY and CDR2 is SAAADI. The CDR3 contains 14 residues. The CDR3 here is CVISEGHNNSPLHF. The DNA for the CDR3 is TGCGTCATCTCAGAGGGACACAATAATTCACCCCTCCACTTT.

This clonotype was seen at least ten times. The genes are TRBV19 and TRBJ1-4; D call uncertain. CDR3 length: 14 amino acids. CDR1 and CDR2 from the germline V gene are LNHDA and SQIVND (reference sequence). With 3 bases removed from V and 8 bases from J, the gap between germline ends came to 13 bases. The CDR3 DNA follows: TGTGCCAGTAGTATGGTCGGGGAAGGCGAAAAACTGTTTTTT. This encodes CASSMVGEGEKLFF.

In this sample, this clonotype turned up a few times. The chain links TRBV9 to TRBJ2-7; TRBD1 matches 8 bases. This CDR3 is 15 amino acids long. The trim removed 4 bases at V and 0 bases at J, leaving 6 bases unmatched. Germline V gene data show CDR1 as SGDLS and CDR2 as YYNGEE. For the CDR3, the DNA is TGTGCCAGCAGCAACAGGGGGTCCAGCTCCTACGAGCAGTACTTC. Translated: CASSNRGSSSYEQYF.